This T cell receptor (beta chain) was sequenced in a study of cytomegalovirus exposure and HLA in healthy donors. Sequenced by immunoSEQ multiplex PCR; TCRdb stores in-frame clones only, minus some. The sample yields under 300,000 clones, approximately 83% seen once. Whole-study findings and limits: Whilst most TCR sequences proved rare, a subset of public TCRs occurred across many donors. According to the study, 160 or so TCR beta chains were cytomegalovirus-associated. A few chains tied to CMV proved CMV antigen-specific in vitro.

About this clone itself: Its antigen remains unidentified.

This receptor was obtained from a woman aged 25 to 39 in good health and CMV-seropositive. Sequenced input: PBMCs.

CDR3 sequence: CASSLVPGVGAGYTF. The CDR3 DNA is TGCGCCAGCAGCTTGGTGCCAGGGGTTGGGGCTGGCTACACCTTC. The genes are TRBV5-1 and TRBJ1-2; D might be TRBD1 (6 bases). V was shortened by 0 bases and J by 7 bases, with 16 bases between the two germline ends. Germline assignment: CDR1 SGHRS and CDR2 YFSETQ. The CDR3 is made up of 15 amino acids.